A single sample is the source of the 17 T cell receptor beta chains below, sequenced in a study of blood T cell repertoires in COVID-19. Generated by immunoSEQ multiplex PCR, the TCRdb table keeps only in-frame clones and is missing some. The sample carries roughly 200,000 clones, 83% recorded once. The sequencing sample was made of peripheral blood. All receptors derive from a woman in her twenties or thirties with COVID-19, enrolled during active disease.

The chain is built from TRBV30 and TRBJ2-7; D gene ambiguous. With 2 bases removed from V and 6 bases from J, the gap between germline ends came to 8 bases. This CDR3 comprises 11 residues. Germline values: CDR1 GTSNPN, CDR2 SVGIG (reference sequence). The CDR3 protein is CAWSNILEQYF. CDR3 in DNA: TGTGCCTGGAGTAACATTCTCGAGCAGTACTTC.

The CDR3 spells CASRMGQGAGNTIYF. CDR3 DNA sequence: TGTGCCAGTAGGATGGGACAGGGAGCTGGAAACACCATATATTTT. The chain uses TRBV19 and TRBJ1-3; TRBD1 agrees at 9 bases. The J segment lost 2 bases and the V segment lost 6 bases, leaving 5 bases of the junction unmatched. This CDR3 is built from 15 residues. Germline CDR1 and CDR2: LNHDA and SQIVND (reference sequence).

The DNA for the CDR3 is TGCGCCAGCAGCTTGGAGAGGTACGGGGCCAACGTCCTGACTTTC. Encoded protein: CASSLERYGANVLTF. This chain connects TRBV5-1 to TRBJ2-6; D is uncertain. Germline assignment: CDR1 SGHRS and CDR2 YFSETQ. Trimming took 0 bases from V and 4 from J, leaving 8 bases between them. CDR3 length: 15 residues.

The chain combines TRBV5-1 with TRBJ2-7, with TRBD1 identical over 7 bases. Germline-derived CDR1 and CDR2 are SGHRS and YFSETQ. The junction had 7 bases not matched to a gene; V was cut back by 4 bases and J by 0 bases. The CDR3 extends over 15 amino acids. The CDR3 DNA is TGCGCCAGCAGCGTGGCAGGGGGAAGCTCCTACGAGCAGTACTTC. Its translation is CASSVAGGSSYEQYF.

The table lists this clone with a count of one. This chain links TRBV3-1 (or the pseudogene TRBV3-2) with TRBJ1-2, with D unclear. This CDR3 has 13 residues. Germline V gene data show CDR1 as LGHDT and CDR2 as YNNKEL (reference sequence). Trimming left V 3 bases short and J 7 bases short, with 12 bases between. CDR3 in amino acids: CASSHSGSVGYTF. Written as DNA, the CDR3 is TGTGCCAGCAGCCATTCGGGGTCGGTTGGCTACACCTTC.

There are many counts of this clone. This chain uses TRBV30 with TRBJ1-1, with D possibly being TRBD1 (5 bases). Trimming cost V 3 bases and J 5 bases, with 13 bases left between them. CDR1 and CDR2 (germline): GTSNPN, SVGIG (reference sequence). The CDR3 is 13 amino acids. CDR3 loop: CAWRRPDTTEAFF. CDR3 coding DNA: TGTGCCTGGAGGCGTCCGGACACTACTGAAGCTTTCTTT.

This chain links TRBV9 with TRBJ2-7, with 9 bases aligning to TRBD1. The V gene's germline CDR1 is SGDLS and CDR2 YYNGEE. Trimming cost V 4 bases and J 7 bases; bases outside gene matches: 9. The CDR3 spans 14 residues. The CDR3 spells CASSPWTGVGEQYF. In DNA form, the CDR3 reads TGTGCCAGCAGCCCCTGGACAGGGGTGGGAGAGCAGTACTTC.

This clone was recorded a few times. The gene calls are TRBV30 and TRBJ2-5, with 12 bases lining up with TRBD2. The V gene's germline CDR1 is GTSNPN and CDR2 SVGIG (reference sequence). CDR3 length: 13 residues. The CDR3 coding sequence is TGTGCATACGGACTAGCGGGGCAAGAGACCCAGTACTTC. Protein sequence: CAYGLAGQETQYF.

The rearrangement uses TRBV14 and TRBJ1-2; the match to TRBD1 covers 7 bases. Trimming cost V 3 bases and J 4 bases; bases outside gene matches: 2. CDR3 length equals 13 residues. CDR1 and CDR2 from the germline V gene are SGHDN and FVKESK. The chain's CDR3 is CASSQGQRYGYTF. The CDR3 nucleotides read TGTGCCAGCAGCCAGGGACAGCGCTATGGCTACACCTTC.

V usage is TRBV18 and J usage is TRBJ2-3; TRBD1 aligns across 11 bases. The V and J ends lost 0 bases and 6 bases, in that order; junction bases with no gene match: 5. The CDR3 is made up of 16 amino acids. Per the germline V gene, CDR1 is KGHSH and CDR2 is LQKENI. The CDR3 spells CASSPPGTGGQDTQYF. Written as DNA, the CDR3 is TGTGCCAGCTCACCACCCGGGACAGGGGGTCAGGATACGCAGTATTTT.

The chain combines TRBV3-1 (or the pseudogene TRBV3-2) with TRBJ2-3; possibly TRBD1 for D (6 bases). The ends were cut back, 3 bases at V and 0 bases at J, with 10 bases in the middle. This CDR3 is built from 15 residues. Germline V gives CDR1 LGHDT, CDR2 YNNKEL (reference sequence). CDR3 amino acids: CASSHRDISTDTQYF. CDR3 sequence (DNA): TGTGCCAGCAGCCATAGGGACATCAGCACAGATACGCAGTATTTT.

In nucleotides, the CDR3 is TGCGCCAGCAGCTTGGGACTTCGGGAGGGGAACACTGAAGCTTTCTTT. Its protein is CASSLGLREGNTEAFF. V gene TRBV5-1 combines with J gene TRBJ1-1; D remains ambiguous. Trimming cost V 0 bases and J 1 base, with 13 bases left between them. This CDR3 contains 16 residues. Germline-derived CDR1 and CDR2 are SGHRS and YFSETQ.

The rearrangement links TRBV7-9 to TRBJ2-2; TRBD2 aligns across 13 bases. Germline V lookup: CDR1 SEHNR, CDR2 FQNEAQ (reference sequence). The CDR3 loop spans 18 amino acids. V shed 5 bases, J shed 2 bases, and the junction held 8 bases outside the gene matches. CDR3 protein: CASSPRTSGGRNTGELFF. CDR3 sequence (DNA): TGTGCCAGCAGCCCCAGGACTAGCGGGGGTCGAAACACCGGGGAGCTGTTTTTT.

This chain links TRBV15 with TRBJ2-1; 8 nucleotides line up with TRBD2. This CDR3 has 17 residues. V trimming: 0 bases; J trimming: 2 bases; junction bases outside the gene matches: 6. From germline, CDR1 is LNHNV and CDR2 YYDKDF (reference sequence). The CDR3 region has the DNA TGTGCCACCAGCAGAGATGCTAGCGGGTTTCCCTACAATGAGCAGTTCTTC. Protein product: CATSRDASGFPYNEQFF.

The CDR3 protein is CASTEDRGHTEAFF. CDR3 in DNA: TGTGCCAGCACCGAGGACAGGGGTCACACTGAAGCTTTCTTT. The chain couples TRBV2 to TRBJ1-1, with TRBD1 matching 9 bases. Germline-derived CDR1 and CDR2 are SNHLY and FYNNEI. The CDR3 is made up of 14 amino acids. The J segment lost 3 bases and the V segment lost 7 bases, leaving 6 bases of the junction unmatched.

This sequence joins TRBV5-6 and TRBJ1-2; D call uncertain. Germline CDR1 and CDR2: SGHDT and YYEEEE. CDR3 size: 12 residues. V was cut by 0 bases and J by 5 bases, with 5 bases left in between. CDR3 sequence (DNA): TGTGCCAGCAGCTTGGGAGATTATGGCTACACCTTC. Translating it yields CASSLGDYGYTF. The entire variable domain, with the rest obtained from reference TRBV5-6 and TRBJ1-2, is as follows: DAGVTQSPTHLIKTRGQQVTLRCSPKSGHDTVSWYQQALGQGPQFIFQYYEEEERQRGNFPDRFSGHQFPNYSSELNVNALLLGDSALYLCASSLGDYGYTFGSGTRLTVV.

The chain employs TRBV30 and TRBJ1-2; 7 nucleotides align to TRBD1. This CDR3 has 16 residues. Trimming took 3 bases from V and 0 from J; bases not matched to a gene: 10. Germline CDR1 GTSNPN, CDR2 SVGIG (reference sequence). The CDR3 DNA reads TGTGCCTGGAGCCCGGGACAGCTCATTTCTAACTATGGCTACACCTTC. Protein: CAWSPGQLISNYGYTF.